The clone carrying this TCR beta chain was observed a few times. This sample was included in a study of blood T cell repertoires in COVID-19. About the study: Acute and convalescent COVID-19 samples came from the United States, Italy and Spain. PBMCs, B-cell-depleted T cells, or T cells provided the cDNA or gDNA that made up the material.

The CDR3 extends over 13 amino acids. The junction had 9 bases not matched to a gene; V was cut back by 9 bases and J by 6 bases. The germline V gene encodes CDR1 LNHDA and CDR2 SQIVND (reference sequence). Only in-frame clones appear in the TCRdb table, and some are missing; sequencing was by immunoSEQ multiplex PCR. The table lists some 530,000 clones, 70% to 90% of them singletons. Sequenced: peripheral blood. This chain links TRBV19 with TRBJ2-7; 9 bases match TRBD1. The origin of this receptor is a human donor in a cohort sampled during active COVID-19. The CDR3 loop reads CASSPGQGVEQYF. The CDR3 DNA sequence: TGTGCCAGCTCACCGGGACAGGGCGTCGAGCAGTACTTC. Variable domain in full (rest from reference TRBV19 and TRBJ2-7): DGGITQSPKYLFRKEGQNVTLSCEQNLNHDAMYWYRQDPGQGLRLIYYSQIVNDFQKGDIAEGYSVSREKKESFPLTVTSAQKNPTAFYLCASSPGQGVEQYFGPGTRLTVT.